Sequencing of this TCR beta chain was carried out in a study of blood T cell repertoires in COVID-19. Study details: T cells, B-cell-depleted T cells, or PBMCs provided the cDNA or gDNA that served as material.

TCRdb keeps only in-frame clones here, not all; method: immunoSEQ multiplex PCR. Among roughly 35,000 clones, 85% to 90% were seen once, and the ten largest hold 9.5% to 13%. From germline, CDR1 is SGHAT and CDR2 FQNNGV. There are 16 residues in the CDR3. V shed 5 bases and J 2 bases; nucleotides not matched to a gene: 8. Material for sequencing was peripheral blood. The receptor was derived from a man in his sixties or seventies with acute or convalescent COVID-19. The rearrangement links TRBV11-2 to TRBJ2-2; 7 nucleotides match TRBD2. The CDR3 region is CASSQNLAANTGELFF. The CDR3 nucleotides are TGTGCCAGCAGCCAAAACCTAGCGGCCAACACCGGGGAGCTGTTTTTT.